The next 5 T cell receptor beta chains were all read from a single sample in a study of T cells in Graves' hyperthyroidism and ophthalmopathy. Template material for amplifying TCR beta CDR3 regions consisted of RNA transcripts. The HTBI primer set drove a first-round RT-PCR of the TCR CDR3. One entry per CDR3 protein, called by TCRdb with MiXCR from the multiplex PCR reads. The sample shows approximately 520,000 distinct CDR3 sequences, around 22% of them seen only once. Sequencing was performed on blood. The receptors stem from a woman between 25 and 40 years old with Graves' ophthalmopathy.

This clonotype was observed at least ten times. The chain uses TRBV12-3 or TRBV12-4 and TRBJ2-7; no clear D gene. The CDR3 is 14 residues long. V shed 8 bases and J shed 5 bases, with 19 bases lying between them. DNA for the CDR3: TGTGCCAGCTCCCCCGCCCTCGGCTTCAACGAGCAGTACTTC. Translating it yields CASSPALGFNEQYF.

The table lists this clonotype with many counts. The chain links TRBV20-1 to TRBJ1-1; D might be TRBD1 (6 bases). Germline CDR1 DFQATT, CDR2 SNEGSKA (reference sequence). The germline V and J ends were trimmed by 5 bases and 3 bases, with 22 bases remaining between them. CDR3 length: 16 amino acids. The CDR3 region is CSAGDGQLRLDTEAFF. The CDR3 coding sequence is TGCAGTGCTGGGGACGGACAGCTAAGATTGGACACTGAAGCTTTCTTT.

This clonotype was recorded at least ten times. The V and J genes are TRBV6-1 and TRBJ1-5; D perhaps matches TRBD1 (5 bases). This CDR3 is built from 15 residues. Trimming removed 8 bases from V and 0 bases from J, with 14 bases in between. Germline loops: CDR1 MNHNS, CDR2 SASEGT. The CDR3 coding sequence is TGTGCCAGCGGCAAGACAGCCTATAGCAATCAGCCCCAGCATTTT. Its protein product is CASGKTAYSNQPQHF.

This clonotype was seen ten or more times. The J gene is TRBJ1-2, the V gene TRBV9, with D unclear. This CDR3 spans 9 amino acids. Trimming left V 10 bases short and J 8 bases short, with 9 bases between. In germline, CDR1 is SGDLS, CDR2 YYNGEE. The CDR3 DNA follows: TGTGCCGGTCGTCAGGGCTACACCTTC. It codes for CAGRQGYTF.

This clonotype was detected a few times. This chain's CDR3 is CASTNGYSSNEQYF. CDR3 DNA: TGTGCCAGCACCAACGGTTACAGTTCCAACGAGCAGTACTTC. V usage is TRBV6-1 and J usage is TRBJ2-7; D ambiguous. V was trimmed by 7 bases and J by 5 bases, leaving 18 bases between them. Germline values: CDR1 MNHNS, CDR2 SASEGT. This CDR3 is 14 amino acids long.